This T cell receptor beta chain derives from a study of T cells in Graves' hyperthyroidism and ophthalmopathy. General observations from the study: Among clonotypes expanded in thyroid above 0.001, most were also found in blood.

What was amplified from RNA transcripts were TCR beta CDR3 regions. Primed by the HTBI set, a first-round RT-PCR was run on the TCR CDR3. TCRdb redid the calling of the multiplex PCR reads with MiXCR, one entry per CDR3 protein. The sample comprises 600,000 to 850,000 distinct CDR3 sequences, roughly a sixth of which are singletons, and over 15% rests with the top ten. The sample holds many counts of this clonotype. What it binds is not known. Trimming removed 3 bases at V and 4 bases at J, with 16 bases between. This CDR3 has 14 residues. Looked up from germline, CDR1 is DFQATT and CDR2 is SNEGSKA (reference sequence).

This receptor was identified in a woman in her forties or fifties with Graves' hyperthyroidism that later progressed to Graves' ophthalmopathy. The sample taken for sequencing was blood. The chain couples TRBV20-1 to TRBJ2-7; D may be TRBD1 or TRBD2 (5 bases each). CDR3 sequence (DNA): TGCAGTGCTAGGGGAGCAGGGCAACTTTACGAGCAGTACTTC. This encodes CSARGAGQLYEQYF.